This T cell receptor (beta chain) is drawn from a study of T-cell reconstitution after alpha-beta-depleted transplantation in children listed by TCRdb under 2016. Regarding the research as a whole: Using TCR repertoire profiling, the study quantitatively followed how T-cell immune reconstitution unfolded in children after TCRalphabeta/CD19-depleted allogeneic hematopoietic cell transplantation.

The research as a whole found: The high TCRbeta diversity at day 60 in some patients was ascribed to recipient T cells and intrathymic progenitors that had survived conditioning. The apparently early recovery of alphabetaT-cell counts about two months after transplant reportedly depended on only several hundred rapidly expanded clones that came from non-depleted graft cells. Over subsequent months, a decline in hyperexpanded clone frequencies was noted, and after one year, T-cell counts and TCRbeta diversity were mostly ascribed to newly produced T cells.

The library was generated by PCR. Sequencing relied on an Illumina HiSeq 2500. To normalize quantification of the TCRbeta repertoire, the TCR libraries were built with molecular barcoding that relied on unique molecular identifiers. The public reads were quality trimmed at Q25 with fastp and then assembled into clones with MiXCR by TCRdb, keeping productive beta chains. Rows with a matching CDR3 protein are joined into one entry that keeps the most common DNA and genes. The sample has about 980,000 distinct CDR3 sequences on record, around 30% of them singletons. The ten most abundant clones make up roughly 27% of the sample. This specimen's treatment or condition label, per the study, means: allogeneic hematopoietic cell transplantation with graft depleted of TCRalphabeta T cells and CD19 B cells. TCRalphabeta/CD19-depleted allogeneic hematopoietic cell grafts were given to the transplant recipients, all of whom were children.

The CDR3 holds 17 amino acids from the cysteine to the phenylalanine. The retained sequence is limited to the CDR3, 51 bases, with the frame set at the first base. The junction shows trimming of 2 bases on V and 3 bases on J, plus 16 bases between the germline ends. The table lists this clonotype with a few counts. This receptor's antigen is unknown. No clone much larger than this one lies a single base away; base qualities are absent. Recombination connected TRBV12-3 or TRBV12-4 to TRBJ2-2, with no confident D gene call. The TCR was taken from a boy in the first two years of life who had a stem cell transplant for SCID, so the T cells may come from the graft donor. The sample consisted of PBMCs, mostly from graft donor cells, taken 360 days after TCRalphabeta/CD19-depleted stem cell transplant. The CDR3 protein: CASSLFPGQEDTGELFF. DNA sequence: TGTGCCAGCAGTTTATTCCCAGGCCAAGAGGACACCGGGGAGCTGTTTTTT.